The T cell receptor beta chain described here comes from a study of T-cell memory formation after mild COVID-19 (dated by TCRdb to about 2021). At the level of the whole study: TCR sequence clusters from the two donors were found to be largely donor specific. Two young, previously healthy adult volunteers, one female and one male, were included in the cohort. In a couple of donors, T-cell clones that expanded and contracted after mild COVID-19 were tracked by sequencing TCRalpha and TCRbeta repertoires over time.

Looking up the germline V gene yields CDR1 MNHEY and CDR2 SVGEGT. V lost 4 bases and J lost 7 bases; the stretch between them is 14 bases long. The CDR3 starts with the cysteine, ends with the phenylalanine, and has 14 residues. CDR3 DNA is the only sequence kept; it has 42 bases, read in frame from the first base. To note about this clonotype: The antigen it binds to is not known. Base qualities are missing; no much larger clone stands one base away.

PBMCs were isolated by Ficoll-Paque density gradient centrifugation. Overall study results and their limits: SARS-CoV-2 specificity of the second-wave clones peaking on day 37 was not confirmed. Contracting CD4+ clones were found mainly in CM and EM memory subsets, while CD8+ clones were enriched in EMRA. Only a couple of mild cases were covered in the study, and larger cohorts including severe cases with pre-infection samples were considered necessary. Some responding clones were detected in pre-infection memory, suggesting pre-existing cross-reactive memory T cells joined the SARS-CoV-2 response. Balanced CD4/CD8 phenotypes were observed for clones contracting from day 15 to 85, whereas a bias towards CD4+ was observed for a second wave of clones expanding from day 15 to 37.

The listed sequencing device is Illumina NovaSeq 6000. cDNA libraries for TCRalpha and TCRbeta were prepared by 5'RACE using constant-segment primers, with sample barcodes and unique molecular identifiers added. Trizol reagent was used to extract RNA from every sample. The libraries were amplified in two PCR steps, and the second step added a second sample barcode and Illumina TruSeq adapters. Libraries were sequenced on an Illumina NovaSeq with 2 x 150 bp paired-end reads. Per the source publication's procedure: Reads were demultiplexed and collapsed into UMI-guided consensus sequences with migec v1.2.7. Using mixcr v2.1.11, UMI consensuses were aligned to TRA and TRB V and J templates and then assembled into clonotypes. Clonotypes were classified as expanded or contracted when called significant by both edgeR and NoisET, with noise models trained on biological replicates. For edgeR calls, the cutoffs were a false discovery rate-adjusted p below 0.01 and a log2 fold-change threshold of 1. As an exploratory analysis of dynamics, max-normalized trajectories of the 1000 most abundant clonotypes were examined with PCA combined with hierarchical clustering. Separately sequenced CD4+ and CD8+ repertoires were used to assign the CD4 or CD8 phenotype of responding clones. The public sequencing data were trimmed at Q25 with fastp and processed into clonotypes with MiXCR by TCRdb, which kept only in-frame beta chains. Merged by CDR3 protein, the rows form single entries marked with the most common genes and DNA. These V and J calls derive from TCRdb rather than the authors' analysis. The sample data list roughly 220,000 distinct CDR3 sequences, and around 8.8% of these were observed just once. In total, the top ten clones hold about 3.8% of the sample.

The rearrangement joined TRBV6-2 or TRBV6-3 to TRBJ1-5; TRBD1 might be the D gene, on 6 matching bases. Sequencing was done on a sample of PBMCs or a T cell subset sorted from them (not recorded which). The TCR was taken from a man younger than 35 who had mild COVID-19 (a few samples of this study predate the infection). The sample titles of this study are shuffled in the database, so cell type and time point are left out; the donor was told from shared clones. CDR3 sequence: CASSSQGNQQPQHF. The DNA is TGTGCCAGCAGTTCGCAGGGGAACCAGCAGCCCCAGCATTTT.